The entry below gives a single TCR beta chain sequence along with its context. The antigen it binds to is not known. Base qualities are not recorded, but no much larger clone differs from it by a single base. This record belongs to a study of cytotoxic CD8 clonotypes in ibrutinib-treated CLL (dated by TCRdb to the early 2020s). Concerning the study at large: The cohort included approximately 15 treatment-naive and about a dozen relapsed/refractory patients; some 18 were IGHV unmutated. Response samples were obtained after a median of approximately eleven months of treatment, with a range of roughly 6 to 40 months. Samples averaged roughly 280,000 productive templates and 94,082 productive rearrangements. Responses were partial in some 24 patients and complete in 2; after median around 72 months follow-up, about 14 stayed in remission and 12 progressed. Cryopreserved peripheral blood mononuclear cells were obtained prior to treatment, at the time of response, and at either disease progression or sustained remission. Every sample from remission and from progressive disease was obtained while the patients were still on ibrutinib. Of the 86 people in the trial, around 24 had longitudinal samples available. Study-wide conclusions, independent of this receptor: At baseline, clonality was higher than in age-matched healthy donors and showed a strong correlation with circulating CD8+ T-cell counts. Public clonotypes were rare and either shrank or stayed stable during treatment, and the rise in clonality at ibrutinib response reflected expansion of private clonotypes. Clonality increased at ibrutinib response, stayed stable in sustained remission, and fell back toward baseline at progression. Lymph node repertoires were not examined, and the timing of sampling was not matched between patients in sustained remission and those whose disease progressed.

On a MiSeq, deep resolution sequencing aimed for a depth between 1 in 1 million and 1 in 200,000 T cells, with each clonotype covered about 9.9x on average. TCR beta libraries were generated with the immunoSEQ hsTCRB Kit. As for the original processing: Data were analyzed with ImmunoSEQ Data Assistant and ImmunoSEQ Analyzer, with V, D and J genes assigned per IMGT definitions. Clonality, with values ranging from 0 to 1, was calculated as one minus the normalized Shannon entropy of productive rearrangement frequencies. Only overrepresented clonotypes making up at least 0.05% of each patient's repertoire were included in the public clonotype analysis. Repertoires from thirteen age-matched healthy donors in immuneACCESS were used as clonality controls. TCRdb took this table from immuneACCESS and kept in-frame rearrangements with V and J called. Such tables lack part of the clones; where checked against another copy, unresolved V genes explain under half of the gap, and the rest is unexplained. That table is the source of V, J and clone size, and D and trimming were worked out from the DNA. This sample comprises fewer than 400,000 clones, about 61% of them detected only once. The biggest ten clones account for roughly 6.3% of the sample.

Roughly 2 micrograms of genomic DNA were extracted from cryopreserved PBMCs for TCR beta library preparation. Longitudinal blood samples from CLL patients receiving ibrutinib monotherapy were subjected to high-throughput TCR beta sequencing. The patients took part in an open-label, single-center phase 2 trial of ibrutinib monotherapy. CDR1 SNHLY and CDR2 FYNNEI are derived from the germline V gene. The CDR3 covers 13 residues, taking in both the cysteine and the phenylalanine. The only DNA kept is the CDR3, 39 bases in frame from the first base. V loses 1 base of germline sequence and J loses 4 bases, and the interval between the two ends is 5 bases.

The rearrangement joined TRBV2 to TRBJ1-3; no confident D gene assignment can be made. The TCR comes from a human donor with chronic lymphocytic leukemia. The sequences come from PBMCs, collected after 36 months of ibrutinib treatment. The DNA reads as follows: TGTGCCAGCAGTGAAGAGCTCGGAAACACCATATATTTT. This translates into CASSEELGNTIYF.